This T cell receptor beta chain stems from a study of response to subunit inactivated influenza vaccine. Whole-study findings and limits: With each seasonal influenza vaccination, the authors suggested, few new T cells are recruited.

Via MiXCR, TCRdb re-called the RT-PCR reads, giving one row per CDR3 protein. Among 500,000 or so distinct CDR3 sequences, 9.5% to 12% were seen once, and the ten largest hold about 12%. Concerning this clonotype itself: As yet, its antigen is unknown.

The starting material was PBMCs from blood, obtained 45 days after vaccination. The TCR comes from a man aged 50 to 60 who received an inactivated influenza vaccine.

The CDR3 DNA sequence: TGCAGTGCTAGAGTGTCTAGCGGGAGTTATGAGCAGTTCTTC. Its translation: CSARVSSGSYEQFF. The chain recombines TRBV20-1 with TRBJ2-1; 10 nucleotides align to TRBD2. J gave up 8 bases and V 1 base, and 5 bases lay outside the gene matches. CDR1 is DFQATT, CDR2 SNEGSKA, per germline (reference sequence). There are 14 residues in the CDR3.